These 20 T cell receptor beta chains were all obtained from the same sample, sequenced in a study of cytomegalovirus exposure and HLA in healthy donors. PCR was performed using 60 Vbeta and 13 Jbeta primers. Measured with immunoSEQ multiplex PCR; TCRdb has only the in-frame clones, and not every one. Of 100,000 to 150,000 clones detected, 74% appear once; the ten largest clones hold 5.8%. The specimen sequenced was PBMCs. The receptors originated from a woman aged 50 to 65 in good health and CMV-seropositive.

This clone has a handful of counts. V and J are TRBV19 and TRBJ1-5; 7 nucleotides line up with TRBD1. Germline trimming cut 9 bases from V and 2 bases from J; bases unmatched to any gene: 4. The CDR3 is made up of 13 amino acids. CDR1 is LNHDA and CDR2 is SQIVND in the germline V gene (reference sequence). The CDR3 DNA reads as TGTGCCAGCACAGACAGGGGCAATCAGCCCCAGCATTTT. Protein sequence: CASTDRGNQPQHF.

The rearrangement joins TRBV6-1 to TRBJ2-7; tentatively, D is TRBD2 (6 bases). From germline, CDR1 is MNHNS and CDR2 SASEGT. This CDR3 has 13 amino acids. Trimming removed 5 bases from V and 2 bases from J, with 10 bases in between. The CDR3 DNA sequence: TGTGCCAGCAGTCCCGGGGGTCCCTACGAGCAGTACTTC. Amino acid sequence: CASSPGGPYEQYF.

V and J are TRBV2 and TRBJ1-6; D is possibly TRBD1 (5 bases). Germline V CDR1 and CDR2: SNHLY, FYNNEI. Trimming took off 6 bases at V and 6 bases at J, with 9 bases between the two ends. This CDR3 has 13 amino acids. Here the CDR3 reads CASRGDFNSPLHF. The CDR3 nucleotides are TGTGCCAGCAGGGGGGACTTTAATTCACCCCTCCACTTT.

The gene calls are TRBV9 and TRBJ2-7; TRBD2 aligns across 7 bases. This CDR3 comprises 12 residues. Germline V CDR1 and CDR2: SGDLS, YYNGEE. V was pared by 2 bases and J by 6 bases, with 2 bases of the junction left unmatched. DNA of the CDR3: TGTGCCAGCAGCGTCTTAGCGGGCGAGCAGTACTTC. Amino acid sequence: CASSVLAGEQYF. Combining the CDR3 with reference TRBV9 and TRBJ2-7 gives the whole variable domain DSGVTQTPKHLITATGQRVTLRCSPRSGDLSVYWYQQSLDQGLQFLIQYYNGEERAKGNILERFSAQQFPDLHSELNLSSLELGDSALYFCASSVLAGEQYFGPGTRLTVT.

The rearrangement links TRBV7-9 to TRBJ2-1; D perhaps matches TRBD1 (6 bases). There are 15 residues in the CDR3. V gave up 5 bases and J gave up 8 bases, with 19 bases separating them. Germline V gene data show CDR1 as SEHNR and CDR2 as FQNEAQ (reference sequence). The CDR3 spells CASSLAGVQGHEQFF. CDR3 DNA: TGTGCCAGCAGCCTGGCCGGGGTACAGGGCCATGAGCAGTTCTTC.

This chain connects TRBV11-2 to TRBJ1-1; 7 bases match TRBD1. This CDR3 comprises 18 residues. The V and J ends lost 3 bases and 1 base, in that order; junction bases with no gene match: 14. The germline V gene has CDR1 SGHAT and CDR2 FQNNGV. Here the CDR3 reads CASSLGETGKSSNTEAFF. CDR3 nucleotides: TGTGCCAGCAGCTTGGGCGAGACAGGGAAGTCATCGAACACTGAAGCTTTCTTT.

V usage is TRBV19 and J usage is TRBJ1-2; 7 bases are shared with TRBD1. V dropped 4 bases and J dropped 8; count of bases not matched to a gene: 4. The CDR3 contains 12 residues. CDR1 is LNHDA and CDR2 is SQIVND in the germline V gene (reference sequence). The CDR3 DNA reads as TGTGCCAGTAGTAACAGGGGCTGGGGCTACACCTTC. It is translated as CASSNRGWGYTF.

The J gene is TRBJ1-1, the V gene TRBV7-9; 7 bases are shared with TRBD1. The germline V gene has CDR1 SEHNR and CDR2 FQNEAQ (reference sequence). This CDR3 spans 13 amino acids. The trim removed 8 bases at V and 0 bases at J, leaving 3 bases unmatched. CDR3 sequence reads: CASGQDMNTEAFF. CDR3 nucleotides: TGTGCCAGCGGACAGGACATGAACACTGAAGCTTTCTTT.

This chain's CDR3 is CASSLSSGGAPDTQYF. The CDR3 nucleotides are TGCGCCAGCAGCTTGTCCAGCGGGGGGGCCCCAGATACGCAGTATTTT. J is TRBJ2-3 and V is TRBV5-1, with TRBD2 matching 10 bases. Germline lookup yields CDR1 SGHRS and CDR2 YFSETQ. Unmatched junction bases numbered 6, after V lost 1 base and J lost 4 bases. The CDR3 has 16 amino acids.

The V gene is TRBV10-1, the J gene TRBJ2-7, with 8 nucleotides matching TRBD1. This CDR3 has 17 residues. Per germline, CDR1 WNHNN and CDR2 SYGVQD (reference sequence). J was trimmed by 3 bases and V by 8 bases; bases with no gene match: 18. CDR3 DNA sequence: TGCGCCAGCTTAAAAACCCAGCCCGAAGGGACAGGCTACGAGCAGTACTTC. It is translated as CASLKTQPEGTGYEQYF.

The V and J genes are TRBV5-8 and TRBJ2-1; 9 bases line up with TRBD2. There are 17 residues in the CDR3. CDR1 and CDR2 from the germline V gene are SGHTS and YDEGEE. After removal of 3 bases from V and 0 bases from J, the junction contained 7 bases not matched to a gene. CDR3: CASSSGAGGSSYNEQFF. CDR3 DNA: TGTGCCAGCAGCTCCGGAGCGGGGGGAAGCTCCTACAATGAGCAGTTCTTC.

This clone turned up a few times. The chain uses TRBV5-3 and TRBJ2-7; D is uncertain. TRBV5-3 is an ORF; its function is uncertain. The V and J ends lost 8 bases and 6 bases respectively, with 21 bases between them. The length of the CDR3 is 14 residues. The CDR3 protein is CASSQDTERSEQYF. CDR3 coding DNA: TGTGCCAGCAGCCAAGATACGGAGCGATCCGAGCAGTACTTC.

The V gene is TRBV2, the J gene TRBJ2-5, with 10 bases that match TRBD1. V lost 7 bases to trimming and J lost 5 bases; unmatched junction nucleotides: 7. This CDR3 spans 14 amino acids. Germline V gene sequence: CDR1 SNHLY, CDR2 FYNNEI. The CDR3 DNA reads TGTGCCAGCACGAGGGACAGGGGTATTGAGACCCAGTACTTC. Amino acid sequence: CASTRDRGIETQYF.

The chain is built from TRBV25-1 and TRBJ1-2; possible D gene TRBD1, 6 bases. The CDR3 contains 13 residues. V shed 6 bases and J shed 3 bases, with 11 bases lying between them. In germline, CDR1 is MGHDK, CDR2 SYGVNS. The CDR3 region is CASRGASYYGYTF. CDR3 nucleotides: TGTGCCAGCAGGGGGGCTTCCTACTATGGCTACACCTTC.

This clone was recorded a few times. The V and J genes are TRBV11-2 and TRBJ2-2; D possibly corresponds to TRBD2 (6 bases). The CDR3 consists of 15 residues. V shed 5 bases and J shed 2 bases, with 12 bases lying between them. The germline V gene has CDR1 SGHAT and CDR2 FQNNGV. The CDR3 region is CASSKGSGNTGELFF. The CDR3 bases are TGTGCCAGCAGCAAGGGTAGCGGTAACACCGGGGAGCTGTTTTTT.

This chain joins TRBV10-2 and TRBJ2-7; 14 nucleotides agree with TRBD2. The CDR3 covers 14 residues. J was trimmed by 7 bases and V by 6 bases; bases with no gene match: 5. Germline assignment: CDR1 WSHSY and CDR2 SAAADI. CDR3 loop: CASRGLAGAGEQYF. CDR3 coding DNA: TGCGCCAGCAGGGGACTAGCGGGGGCGGGGGAGCAGTACTTC.

The V gene is TRBV30, the J gene TRBJ2-5; 8 bases line up with TRBD1. V dropped 4 bases and J dropped 2; count of bases not matched to a gene: 9. In germline, CDR1 is GTSNPN, CDR2 SVGIG (reference sequence). The CDR3 is 15 residues long. CDR3 in amino acids: CAWMAIGTGQETQYF. The CDR3 DNA reads TGTGCCTGGATGGCCATCGGGACAGGACAAGAGACCCAGTACTTC.

This clone was detected only a few times. This rearrangement joins TRBV30 to TRBJ1-5; a possible D gene is TRBD1 (5 bases). The ends were cut back, 1 base at V and 7 bases at J, with 17 bases in the middle. This CDR3 contains 15 residues. Germline V lookup: CDR1 GTSNPN, CDR2 SVGIG (reference sequence). The CDR3 nucleotides are TGTGCCTGGAGTGGGGACTTTACCCCCAGGCAGCCCCAGCATTTT. Its protein is CAWSGDFTPRQPQHF.

This chain links TRBV4-2 with TRBJ1-2, with TRBD1 matching over 7 bases. V dropped 0 bases and J dropped 3; count of bases not matched to a gene: 7. CDR1 and CDR2 (germline): LGHNA, YNFKEQ. CDR3 size: 16 residues. CDR3 DNA sequence: TGTGCCAGCAGCCAAGATTTGGGACAGCGGGACTATGGCTACACCTTC. Amino acids: CASSQDLGQRDYGYTF.

The chain links TRBV2 to TRBJ2-2; TRBD2 matches 8 bases. The germline V gene encodes CDR1 SNHLY and CDR2 FYNNEI. The CDR3 totals 14 residues. Germline trimming cut 8 bases from V and 3 bases from J; bases unmatched to any gene: 5. The CDR3 spells CASCLAGYTGELFF. The CDR3 DNA reads as TGTGCCAGCTGCTTAGCGGGATACACCGGGGAGCTGTTTTTT.